These T cell receptor beta chains were read from a single sample in a study of T cells in Graves' hyperthyroidism and ophthalmopathy. TCRdb re-called the multiplex PCR reads through MiXCR, storing one row per CDR3 protein. The sample lists over 700,000 distinct CDR3 sequences, 38% seen once, with 8% to 9% in the top ten. Sequenced sample: blood. The source of these receptors is a man aged 18 to 30 with Graves' hyperthyroidism. The CDR3 runs from the conserved cysteine through the conserved F or W. A D gene is named only where the DNA matches it firmly. Rows give clone size only sometimes, using once, few, many, or a class for an expanded clone.

D: TRBD1
size: -
V: TRBV15
J: TRBJ2-5
CDR3: CATSSFRGSQETQYF
DNA: TGTGCCACCAGCAGCTTCAGGGGGAGCCAAGAGACCCAGTACTTC

D: TRBD1
size: many
V: TRBV20-1
J: TRBJ1-5
CDR3: CSAMHWTGSSNQPQHF
DNA: TGCAGTGCCATGCATTGGACAGGGTCAAGCAATCAGCCCCAGCATTTT

D: -
size: -
V: TRBV12-3/TRBV12-4
J: TRBJ1-2
CDR3: CASRDGHVVSGYTF
DNA: TGTGCCAGCAGAGACGGACATGTCGTAAGTGGCTACACCTTC

D: -
size: few
V: TRBV12-3/TRBV12-4
J: TRBJ2-7
CDR3: CASSASGGGASYEQYF
DNA: TGTGCCAGCAGTGCTTCGGGAGGGGGCGCTTCCTACGAGCAGTACTTC

D: -
size: -
V: TRBV4-1
J: TRBJ2-7
CDR3: CASSQGRTELYEQYF
DNA: TGCGCCAGCAGCCAAGGAAGGACAGAACTCTACGAGCAGTACTTC

D: -
size: -
V: TRBV10-3
J: TRBJ2-3
CDR3: CASSYFPSPEREDTQYF
DNA: TGTGCCAGCAGTTACTTCCCAAGCCCCGAGAGGGAGGATACGCAGTATTTT

D: -
size: few
V: TRBV7-2
J: TRBJ2-2
CDR3: CASSLVYRAIDTGELFF
DNA: TGTGCCAGCAGCTTAGTTTACAGGGCAATAGACACCGGGGAGCTGTTTTTT

D: TRBD1
size: -
V: TRBV29-1
J: TRBJ1-2
CDR3: CSVRAGGGYTF
DNA: TGCAGCGTGAGAGCAGGGGGCGGCTACACCTTC

D: -
size: few
V: TRBV10-3
J: TRBJ2-6
CDR3: CAASGSGANVLTF
DNA: TGTGCTGCTTCGGGCTCTGGGGCCAACGTCCTGACTTTC

D: -
size: many
V: TRBV29-1
J: TRBJ1-3
CDR3: CSVEGQSGNTIYF
DNA: TGCAGCGTTGAAGGGCAGTCTGGAAACACCATATATTTT

D: TRBD1
size: few
V: TRBV7-8
J: TRBJ2-6
CDR3: CASSPGQGSSGANVLTF
DNA: TGTGCCAGCAGTCCGGGACAGGGTAGTTCGGGGGCCAACGTCCTGACTTTC

D: -
size: many
V: TRBV9
J: TRBJ1-6
CDR3: CASTPGDAASPLHF
DNA: TGTGCCAGCACCCCCGGTGACGCAGCTTCACCCCTCCACTTT

D: -
size: many
V: TRBV10-3
J: TRBJ2-7
CDR3: CAISDSSYEQYF
DNA: TGTGCCATCAGTGACAGCTCCTACGAGCAGTACTTC

D: -
size: many
V: TRBV12-3/TRBV12-4
J: TRBJ2-7
CDR3: CASSLGPQGYEQYF
DNA: TGTGCCAGCAGTTTAGGGCCACAGGGCTACGAGCAGTACTTC

D: TRBD1
size: few
V: TRBV7-9
J: TRBJ1-2
CDR3: CASSHAGTVFYGYTF
DNA: TGTGCCAGCAGCCACGCCGGGACAGTATTCTATGGCTACACCTTC

D: TRBD2
size: -
V: TRBV7-9
J: TRBJ2-5
CDR3: CASSLGAGAGEETQYF
DNA: TGTGCCAGCAGCTTAGGGGCGGGAGCGGGAGAAGAGACCCAGTACTTC

D: -
size: many
V: TRBV20-1
J: TRBJ1-5
CDR3: CSAIRTDSNQPQHF
DNA: TGCAGTGCTATTCGGACAGATAGCAATCAGCCCCAGCATTTT

D: -
size: many
V: TRBV7-2
J: TRBJ2-2
CDR3: CASSLVYGELFF
DNA: TGTGCCAGCAGCTTAGTTTATGGGGAGCTGTTTTTT

D: TRBD1
size: -
V: TRBV29-1
J: TRBJ2-7
CDR3: CSVEDRGTHYEQYF
DNA: TGCAGCGTGGAAGACAGGGGGACCCACTACGAGCAGTACTTC

D: TRBD1
size: many
V: TRBV5-1
J: TRBJ2-2
CDR3: CASSSDRTYTGELFF
DNA: TGCGCCAGCAGCTCGGACAGGACCTACACCGGGGAGCTGTTTTTT

D: -
size: -
V: TRBV7-2
J: TRBJ2-6
CDR3: CASSLSPDTGANVLTF
DNA: TGTGCCAGCAGTTTGAGCCCGGATACTGGGGCCAACGTCCTGACTTTC

D: -
size: -
V: TRBV7-9
J: TRBJ1-1
CDR3: CASSLGSPNLNTEAFF
DNA: TGTGCCAGCAGCTTAGGGTCTCCCAACCTGAACACTGAAGCTTTCTTT

D: TRBD1
size: -
V: TRBV6-6
J: TRBJ1-2
CDR3: CASSYSGQGAGYTF
DNA: TGTGCCAGCAGTTACTCGGGACAGGGGGCTGGCTACACCTTC

D: -
size: -
V: TRBV5-1
J: TRBJ1-5
CDR3: CASSPGAGDETQHF
DNA: TGCGCCAGCAGCCCCGGGGCAGGGGACGAGACCCAGCATTTT

D: TRBD1
size: few
V: TRBV7-2
J: TRBJ1-1
CDR3: CASSSLTGADTEAFF
DNA: TGTGCCAGCAGCTCCCTAACAGGGGCCGACACTGAAGCTTTCTTT

D: -
size: many
V: TRBV7-8
J: TRBJ1-3
CDR3: CASSPRLNSGNTIYF
DNA: TGTGCCAGCAGCCCCCGACTGAACTCTGGAAACACCATATATTTT

D: -
size: many
V: TRBV29-1
J: TRBJ1-3
CDR3: CSVEEPLYNTIYF
DNA: TGCAGCGTTGAAGAGCCCCTTTACAACACCATATATTTT

D: -
size: few
V: TRBV20-1
J: TRBJ1-2
CDR3: CSARSRGYTF
DNA: TGCAGTGCTAGGTCTCGTGGCTACACCTTC

D: TRBD2
size: few
V: TRBV7-8
J: TRBJ2-7
CDR3: CASSSHQLAREQYF
DNA: TGTGCCAGCAGTTCCCACCAACTAGCGCGCGAGCAGTACTTC

D: TRBD1
size: -
V: TRBV5-6
J: TRBJ1-1
CDR3: CASSKTGKGRTEAFF
DNA: TGTGCCAGCAGCAAGACAGGGAAGGGTCGCACTGAAGCTTTCTTT

D: TRBD2
size: -
V: TRBV19
J: TRBJ2-7
CDR3: CASSSWTSGGFYEQYF
DNA: TGTGCCAGTAGCTCCTGGACTAGCGGGGGCTTTTACGAGCAGTACTTC

D: -
size: -
V: TRBV6-6
J: TRBJ1-4
CDR3: CASSPYGPGTNEKLFF
DNA: TGTGCCAGCAGTCCATACGGACCGGGCACTAATGAAAAACTGTTTTTT

D: -
size: -
V: TRBV7-9
J: TRBJ2-7
CDR3: CASTPSESSYEQYF
DNA: TGTGCCAGCACCCCCTCGGAAAGTTCCTACGAGCAGTACTTC

D: TRBD2
size: -
V: TRBV2
J: TRBJ2-5
CDR3: CASSLSAGTSGKTETQYF
DNA: TGTGCCAGCAGTTTATCGGCCGGGACTAGCGGGAAGACGGAGACCCAGTACTTC

D: TRBD1
size: many
V: TRBV7-2
J: TRBJ1-2
CDR3: CASSLGGQLYGYTF
DNA: TGTGCCAGCAGCTTAGGGGGACAGCTCTATGGCTACACCTTC

D: TRBD1
size: many
V: TRBV19
J: TRBJ1-1
CDR3: CASTTGQGNTEAFF
DNA: TGTGCCAGTACGACCGGACAGGGGAACACTGAAGCTTTCTTT

D: -
size: few
V: TRBV19
J: TRBJ1-1
CDR3: CASSTEPGTEAFF
DNA: TGTGCCAGTAGTACAGAGCCGGGCACTGAAGCTTTCTTT

D: -
size: few
V: TRBV7-9
J: TRBJ2-2
CDR3: CASRILGSGELFF
DNA: TGTGCCAGCAGGATACTAGGATCCGGGGAGCTGTTTTTT

D: -
size: many
V: TRBV7-9
J: TRBJ1-1
CDR3: CASGRPNTEAFF
DNA: TGTGCCAGCGGCCGACCGAACACTGAAGCTTTCTTT

D: -
size: -
V: TRBV7-9
J: TRBJ2-7
CDR3: CASSFGEGKAVQYF
DNA: TGTGCCAGCAGCTTTGGTGAGGGGAAAGCGGTGCAGTACTTC

D: -
size: -
V: TRBV7-3
J: TRBJ2-1
CDR3: CASSLIGTEQFF
DNA: TGTGCCAGCAGCTTAATAGGGACTGAGCAGTTCTTC

D: -
size: once
V: TRBV9
J: TRBJ2-2
CDR3: CASSVASVGEPFF
DNA: TGTGCCAGCAGCGTAGCATCCGTCGGGGAGCCGTTTTTT

D: -
size: -
V: TRBV5-4
J: TRBJ1-1
CDR3: CASSYPRNTEAFF
DNA: TGTGCCAGCAGCTACCCGAGGAACACTGAAGCTTTCTTT

D: TRBD1
size: -
V: TRBV7-9
J: TRBJ1-2
CDR3: CASSSPGQAFGYTF
DNA: TGTGCCAGCAGCTCCCCGGGACAGGCTTTTGGCTACACCTTC

D: TRBD1
size: once
V: TRBV2
J: TRBJ2-7
CDR3: CASKEGASYEQYF
DNA: TGTGCCAGCAAAGAGGGGGCCTCCTACGAGCAGTACTTC

D: -
size: -
V: TRBV7-2
J: TRBJ1-2
CDR3: CASSLELTGGYGYTF
DNA: TGTGCCAGCAGCCTAGAACTTACCGGGGGCTATGGCTACACCTTC

D: -
size: -
V: TRBV20-1
J: TRBJ1-1
CDR3: CSATCRTLTLEAFF
DNA: TGCAGTGCTACCTGTCGGACACTGACCCTTGAAGCTTTCTTT

D: TRBD1
size: few
V: TRBV6-5
J: TRBJ1-4
CDR3: CASRGRGTGGVKLFF
DNA: TGTGCCAGCAGGGGACGCGGGACAGGGGGGGTAAAACTGTTTTTT

D: -
size: few
V: TRBV29-1
J: TRBJ1-2
CDR3: CSVDDYGYTF
DNA: TGCAGCGTTGACGATTATGGCTACACCTTC

D: TRBD1
size: many
V: TRBV29-1
J: TRBJ2-7
CDR3: CSVEVGTGGIYEQYF
DNA: TGCAGCGTTGAGGTCGGGACAGGGGGGATCTACGAGCAGTACTTC

D: -
size: many
V: TRBV6-5
J: TRBJ1-5
CDR3: CASRGRLQPQHF
DNA: TGTGCCAGCAGGGGCAGACTTCAGCCCCAGCATTTT

D: TRBD1
size: -
V: TRBV12-3/TRBV12-4
J: TRBJ1-4
CDR3: CASADRVSTNEKLFF
DNA: TGTGCCAGCGCCGACAGGGTGTCGACTAATGAAAAACTGTTTTTT

D: -
size: few
V: TRBV11-1
J: TRBJ1-1
CDR3: CASSVSTARTEAFF
DNA: TGTGCCAGCAGCGTCTCCACGGCGAGGACTGAAGCTTTCTTT

D: -
size: many
V: TRBV2
J: TRBJ2-5
CDR3: CASIAGQETQYF
DNA: TGTGCCAGCATTGCCGGACAAGAGACCCAGTACTTC

D: TRBD1
size: few
V: TRBV2
J: TRBJ2-2
CDR3: CASDTGTGNTGELFF
DNA: TGTGCCAGCGACACCGGGACAGGGAACACCGGGGAGCTGTTTTTT

D: -
size: -
V: TRBV5-1
J: TRBJ1-2
CDR3: CASSVQSGGGINGYTF
DNA: TGCGCCAGCAGCGTACAATCGGGAGGGGGAATTAATGGCTACACCTTC

D: -
size: many
V: TRBV7-9
J: TRBJ1-2
CDR3: CASGTDLANYGYTF
DNA: TGTGCCAGCGGGACTGATTTAGCTAACTATGGCTACACCTTC